Listed here is a single T cell receptor beta chain. Original handling: Researchers report that nucleated cell counts were estimated from reference gene primer amplification. Here immunoSEQ multiplex PCR was the method, and the copy in TCRdb shows in-frame clones only, minus some. For V, J and clone size, that table is used; D and trimming come from the DNA. The table has about 80,000 clones, roughly 76% seen once; the top ten hold approximately 15%. The data stem from a study of blood T cell repertoires in COVID-19. Overall study context: COVID-19 samples collected from the United States, Italy and Spain covered acute and convalescent phases. T cells, B-cell-depleted T cells, or PBMCs supplied cDNA or gDNA.

The length of the CDR3 is 19 residues. Germline CDR1 MDHEN, CDR2 SYDVKM. Deletions cut 6 bases from V and 2 bases from J, with 29 bases between. The clonotype originates from a man aged 70-80 years with active or convalescent COVID-19. Sequencing was performed on peripheral blood. V usage is TRBV28 and J usage is TRBJ2-7, with D possibly being TRBD2 (5 bases). The CDR3 DNA follows: TGTGCCAGCAGGCCAAACCGGGCCACTGGACTTACTCTTACCTACGAGCAGTACTTC. Translated, it gives CASRPNRATGLTLTYEQYF.